This T cell receptor (beta chain) was documented in a study of blood T cell repertoires in COVID-19. Study as a whole: Donors in the United States, Italy and Spain gave samples during acute or convalescent COVID-19. In each case, the material was cDNA or gDNA derived from T cells, B-cell-depleted T cells, or PBMCs.

Per the authors' pipeline: Amplified reference gene primers provided the basis for estimating nucleated cell counts. Clones were sequenced by immunoSEQ multiplex PCR, and TCRdb holds only the in-frame ones, with some missing. D and trimming come from the DNA, and the V and J calls and clone size come from that table. The sample includes 80,000 to 100,000 clones, 65% to 85% of them seen just once. The receptor's source is a man aged 60-69 years with acute or convalescent COVID-19. Sequenced: peripheral blood.

CDR3 sequence: CASSRRASYEQYF. In nucleotides, the CDR3 is TGTGCCAGCAGCCGAAGAGCCTCCTACGAGCAGTACTTC. The V and J genes are TRBV11-2 and TRBJ2-7, with D uncertain. V shed 5 bases and J shed 0 bases, with 8 bases lying between them. This CDR3 spans 13 amino acids. Germline V gives CDR1 SGHAT, CDR2 FQNNGV. The whole variable domain, filled in from reference TRBV11-2 and TRBJ2-7, reads EAGVAQSPRYKIIEKRQSVAFWCNPISGHATLYWYQQILGQGPKLLIQFQNNGVVDDSQLPKDRFSAERLKGVDSTLKIQPAKLEDSAVYLCASSRRASYEQYFGPGTRLTVT.